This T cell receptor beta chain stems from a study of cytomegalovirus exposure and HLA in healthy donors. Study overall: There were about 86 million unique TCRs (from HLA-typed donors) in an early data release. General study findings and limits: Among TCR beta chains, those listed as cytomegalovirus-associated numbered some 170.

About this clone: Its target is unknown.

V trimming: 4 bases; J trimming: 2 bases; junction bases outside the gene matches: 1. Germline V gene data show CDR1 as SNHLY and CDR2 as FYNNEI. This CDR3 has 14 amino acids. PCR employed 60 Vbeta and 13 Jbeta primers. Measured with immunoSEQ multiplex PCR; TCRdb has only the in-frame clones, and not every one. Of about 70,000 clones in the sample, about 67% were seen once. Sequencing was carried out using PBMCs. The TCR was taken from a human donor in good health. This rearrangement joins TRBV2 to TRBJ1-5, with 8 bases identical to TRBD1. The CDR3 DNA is TGTGCCAGCAGTGTGGACAGGGGCAATCAGCCCCAGCATTTT. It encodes CASSVDRGNQPQHF.